This T cell receptor (beta chain) was sequenced for a study of blood T cell repertoires in COVID-19 (dated by TCRdb to 2018 to 2020). About the study as a whole: Samples from collaborators originated in the United States, Italy and Spain and spanned both the acute and convalescent phases of COVID-19. The prospective study material was composed of cDNA or gDNA derived from T cells, B-cell-depleted T cells, or PBMCs. Nearly every sample came with metadata listing a de-identified subject ID, COVID-19 status, age in years and sex. The samples were drawn from two sources: the first 160 participants of the ongoing ImmuneRACE study, and 1,000 to 1,500 subjects contributed by 6 global collaborators. Deeply sampled blood TCRbeta repertoires from subjects exposed to, actively infected with, or recovered from COVID-19 were included in the dataset. HLA class I and class II types, where available, came from metadata supplied by the sample provider rather than from assay-based typing. The repertoires were made available in a free public database intended to serve as a resource for research on the immune response to SARS-CoV-2. Results and caveats for the whole study, not just this receptor: How much clinical and demographic metadata was included differed by source and by participant, and the metadata was provided uncurated.

The CDR3 sequence holds 16 residues, the cysteine and phenylalanine included. Just CDR3 DNA is preserved here, 48 bases in frame from base 1. Compared with germline, V lacks 3 bases and J lacks 0 bases; bases without a gene match: 4. The germline V gene yields SGHAT for CDR1 and FQNNGV for CDR2. The immunoSEQ Assay, a bias-controlled multiplex PCR, was used to amplify TCRbeta CDR3 regions from genomic DNA. The authors' analysis ran thus. Nucleated cell counts per sample were estimated from amplification of reference gene primers within the assay. Sequence reads were collapsed and filtered to measure the absolute abundance of every unique TCRbeta CDR3 rearrangement. Productive Simpson clonality was computed per sample as the square root of Simpson's diversity index over productive rearrangements. What TCRdb holds here is the immuneACCESS table cut down to in-frame rearrangements. Part of the clones is not present; checked against another copy, under half of the missing clones reflect an unresolved V gene, and the others are unexplained. The V and J calls and clone size were taken over from that table, and D and trimming were inferred from the DNA. In all, the sample holds approximately 290,000 clones, and 80% to 95% of those were seen once. 0.95% to 1.2% of the sample comes from the top ten.

Details on this clone: Its antigen is not yet known. No much larger clonotype is one base removed from it; base qualities were not supplied. In the same sample, other DNA sequences code for this CDR3.

Participants in the prospective study were enrolled through a virtual design, were aged roughly 18 to 95 years, and lived in approximately 25 United States geographic areas. In the prospective study, participants were assigned to cohorts based on the clinical history participants reported in a screening survey and a study questionnaire. Recovered participants in ImmuneRACE Cohort 3 were defined as having two consecutive negative NP/OP PCR tests, clearance from a healthcare professional, or resolution of symptoms. In the prospective study, whole blood, serum and a nasopharyngeal or oropharyngeal swab were collected from each participant by mobile phlebotomists. Over an approximately two-month period, participants in the prospective study had the option of providing additional blood draws and questionnaires. Before DNA extraction, prospective study blood samples were shipped either frozen or at room temperature.

Recombination linked TRBV11-2 to TRBJ2-2, and 7 junctional nucleotides match TRBD2. This TCR was recovered from a woman aged 25 to 39 who had recovered from COVID-19. Input material: PBMCs or T cells enriched from blood (not recorded which). Here is the DNA: TGTGCCAGCAGCTTTACGGGACTACCGAACACCGGGGAGCTGTTTTTT. Translation gives CASSFTGLPNTGELFF.